This T cell receptor beta chain originates from a study of shared clonotypes between healthy human individuals (dated by TCRdb to 2018 to 2020). In the study overall: The cohort included a few men and a couple of women between 18 and 49 years of age. Blood TCR repertoires of about five healthy adults were deeply sequenced to estimate repertoire size and the extent of clonotype sharing between individuals. Leukapheresis yielded between about 0.94 and 9.5 billion PBMCs per donor. Libraries were prepared and TCR repertoires were sequenced by different laboratories using diverse techniques, in order to increase sequencing depth and limit assay-specific biases. For each donor, CD4 naive and CD4 memory were each given three plates, CD8 naive was given two plates, and CD8 memory was given one plate. Points the paper makes about the study in general: Compared with non-shared clonotypes, the clonotypes found in all four sorted-subset donors had higher generation probabilities. Because the study included a small number of donors, the genetic and exposure-history diversity represented was limited. Across four donors, approximately 5% of naive CD4, 3.5% of naive CD8, 2% to 2.5% of memory CD4, and 0.4% of memory CD8 clonotypes were shared. Sampling was limited to blood, and TCR repertoires in tissue likely differ from TCR repertoires in blood. Based on pairwise subsampling, the degree of clonotype sharing among donors was expected to be affected by sequencing depth. Rarefaction of sorted-subset datasets indicated incomplete sequencing despite the large sequencing depth. Naive subsets generally had larger estimated clonotype richness than memory subsets did.

The CDR3 holds 13 amino acids from the cysteine to the phenylalanine. Only the CDR3 part of the read is kept: 39 bases, read in frame from the first base. The trim is 7 bases for V and 4 bases for J, with a gap of 13 bases between the germline ends. The germline V gene encodes CDR1 LNHDA and CDR2 SQIVND (reference sequence). The donors were healthy, HIV-negative adults who had no recently reported acute infections or vaccinations. Every donor was a Caucasian adult living in Nashville, Tennessee, USA. CD4+ T cells were enriched through magnetic negative selection, after which naive cells were positively selected on CD45RA and the remaining negative fraction served as the memory subset. Blood was obtained by leukapheresis, after which PBMCs were separated by Ficoll-Histopaque density gradient centrifugation and cryopreserved in liquid nitrogen vapor phase. Analytical flow cytometry was used to check the purity and quantity of every magnetically sorted T cell population. Genomic DNA was isolated from each sorted fraction and quantified by UV absorbance on a Nanodrop 2000c.

TCR CDR3 regions were amplified from genomic DNA by multiplex PCR using the deep immunoSEQ assay. Extracted genomic DNA from each cell subset was spread evenly across all wells of several immunoSEQ 96-well plates, with each plate serving as a replicate. Each replicate PCR for sorted subsets received 150 to 250 ng genomic DNA, equal to 30,000 or so T cell genomes. Purified libraries were measured with a Qubit 3.0 fluorometer, size-checked on a Bioanalyzer 2100, and measured again with the KAPA Library Quantification kit. Every immunoSEQ 96-well plate was sequenced on a dedicated single-read 150-cycle Illumina NextSeq 550 flow cell. The paper's data handling went like this. Because the immunoSEQ output held only junctional sequences and lacked quality scores, the filtering could not match the filtering applied to full-length reads. Sequences were annotated with PyIR, a Python wrapper for IgBLAST v1.9, and V/J genes and CDR3 were assigned using IMGT germline references. Reads with weak V/J assignments (E-value above 1e-6), missing CDR3, stop codons, out-of-frame junctions, or ambiguous translated residues were removed. V3J clonotypes were defined by identical inferred V gene, J gene, and CDR3 amino acid sequence. To compute the percentage overlap between repertoires, the number of shared unique clonotypes was divided by the size of the smaller repertoire. RTK rarefaction, the Chao1 estimator, and Recon v2.1 estimates of unobserved clonotypes were used to assess repertoire richness. Generation probabilities for all TCRbeta clonotypes obtained by the gDNA method from a handful of donors were computed using OLGA. TCRdb took over this immuneACCESS table, retaining in-frame rearrangements with V and J assigned. Such tables are incomplete; in checked studies, under half of the missing clones stem from an unresolved V gene, and the remainder is unexplained. V, J and clone size derive from that table, while D and trimming were established from the DNA sequence. Recorded for this sample are just under 350,000 clones; around 70% of them occurred a single time. The ten most abundant clones make up roughly 10% of the sample.

This clone was detected once. Its binding antigen is unknown. No base-level quality is on record; no much larger clone is a single base apart. This chain is built from TRBV19 and TRBJ2-5, and TRBD1 may be the D gene, going by 5 matching bases. The sample was memory CD4+ T cells sorted from blood. The intended sense of this specimen's cell subset or site label: CD45RA-negative fraction. This sequence was found in a man aged 30 to 39 in good health. In nucleotides, the sequence is TGTGCCAGTAATTTGGGTCAGGGAGAGACCCAGTACTTC. This translates into CASNLGQGETQYF.